This T cell receptor beta chain was captured in a study of cytotoxic CD8 clonotypes in ibrutinib-treated CLL (dated by TCRdb to about 2021). Notes on the research overall: The cohort had over ten relapsed/refractory and approximately 14 treatment-naive patients; some 17 were IGHV unmutated. Responses were partial in approximately 24 patients and complete in 2; after median around 65 months follow-up, about 14 stayed in remission and roughly twelve progressed. Every remission and progressive disease sample was obtained while ibrutinib was still being received by the patients. Response samples were taken after a median of approximately 13 months on treatment, ranging from roughly 6 to 36 months. Cryopreserved peripheral blood mononuclear cells were collected at three points: before therapy, at response, and at either sustained remission or disease progression. Of the roughly 90 participants in the trial, roughly 25 had longitudinal samples available. On average, each sample had 255,043 productive templates and approximately 89,000 productive rearrangements.

Overall study results and their limits: At ibrutinib response clonality went up, during sustained remission it held steady, and at progression it dropped back toward baseline. Sustained-remission and progressing patients did not have matched sampling times, and lymph node repertoires were not examined. Baseline clonality was found to be higher than that of age-matched healthy donors and was strongly correlated with circulating CD8+ T-cell counts. Public clonotypes were rare and either shrank or stayed stable during treatment, and the rise in clonality at ibrutinib response reflected expansion of private clonotypes.

Of note for this clone: Its recognized antigen is unknown. No base quality values were provided; no much bigger clone lies one nucleotide off.

The time point tag for this specimen amounts to: 24 months on ibrutinib. For TCR beta library preparation, 1.5 to 2.5 micrograms of genomic DNA were extracted from the cryopreserved PBMCs. Longitudinal blood samples from CLL patients receiving ibrutinib monotherapy were subjected to high-throughput TCR beta sequencing. The patients took part in an open-label, single-center phase 2 trial of ibrutinib monotherapy. Each clonotype received, on average, around 10x coverage in deep resolution sequencing performed on a MiSeq, where the target depth lay between 1 in 1 million and 1 in 200,000 T cells. The immunoSEQ hsTCRB Kit was used to generate TCR beta libraries. Regarding the original processing steps: Data were analyzed with ImmunoSEQ Data Assistant and ImmunoSEQ Analyzer, with V, D and J genes assigned per IMGT definitions. Clonality, which ranges from 0 to 1, was calculated by subtracting the normalized Shannon entropy of productive rearrangement frequencies from one. Only overrepresented clonotypes making up at least 0.05% of each patient's repertoire were included in the public clonotype analysis. Some 13 age-matched healthy donor repertoires from immuneACCESS served as clonality controls. This immuneACCESS table, as held by TCRdb, lists in-frame sequences with V and J called but not all clones. Of the missing ones, under half trace to an unresolved V gene in checked studies; the others have no known cause. V, J and clone size are those of that table, while D and trimming were read from the DNA. Counted in this sample were 150,000 to 200,000 clones; 72% of them appeared once. The ten top clones hold roughly 13% of the sample.

The material was PBMCs, obtained after 24 months of ibrutinib treatment. This TCR came from a human donor with chronic lymphocytic leukemia.

The DNA sequence reads TGCGCCAGCAGCTTGATCGGGATAGGAGAGACCCAGTACTTC. It codes for CASSLIGIGETQYF. In this chain, TRBV5-1 is recombined with TRBJ2-5; D gene: possibly TRBD2, on 5 matching bases. Relative to germline, V is 1 base shorter and J is 4 bases shorter, with 11 bases between their ends. Based on the germline V gene, the CDR1 and CDR2 sequences are SGHRS and YFSETQ. From the cysteine through the phenylalanine, the CDR3 covers 14 amino acids. The only DNA kept is the CDR3, 42 bases in frame from the first base. Extended through the reference TRBV5-1 and TRBJ2-5 proteins, this CDR3 yields the full variable domain: KAGVTQTPRYLIKTRGQQVTLSCSPISGHRSVSWYQQTPGQGLQFLFEYFSETQRNKGNFPGRFSGRQFSNSRSEMNVSTLELGDSALYLCASSLIGIGETQYFGPGTRLLVL.